The 24 T cell receptor beta chains below come from one sample, sequenced in a study of early T cells in non-severe SARS-CoV-2 infection. In TCRdb, the 5' RACE reads were re-called with MiXCR into one record per CDR3 protein. The table shows more than 80,000 distinct CDR3 sequences, with about 15% occurring only once. What was sequenced was whole blood. The receptors shown here come from an adult who was a healthcare worker with PCR-confirmed SARS-CoV-2 infection or an uninfected control (not recorded which).

J is TRBJ1-6 and V is TRBV10-3; 7 nucleotides agree with TRBD1. The CDR3 has 16 residues. Per the germline V gene, CDR1 is ENHRY and CDR2 is SYGVKD. V trimming: 10 bases; J trimming: 0 bases; junction bases outside the gene matches: 9. Written as DNA, the CDR3 is TGTGCCACCTCCTCGACAGGGAGCTCCTATAATTCACCCCTCCACTTT. Translating gives CATSSTGSSYNSPLHF.

This clonotype occurred a few times. The chain joins TRBV7-8 to TRBJ2-5, with D perhaps TRBD2 (6 bases). Trimming left V 4 bases short and J 2 bases short, with 17 bases between. The CDR3 consists of 16 residues. Germline V lookup: CDR1 SGHVS, CDR2 FQNEAQ. The CDR3 loop is CASSSLWSGWQETQYF. The CDR3 DNA reads as TGTGCCAGCAGCTCCCTTTGGAGCGGGTGGCAAGAGACCCAGTACTTC.

This clonotype was seen at least ten times. This chain connects TRBV6-4 to TRBJ2-3, with a possible D match to TRBD2 (5 bases). CDR1 is MRHNA, CDR2 SNTAGT, per germline. This CDR3 spans 15 amino acids. Trimming cost V 0 bases and J 3 bases, with 10 bases left between them. This CDR3 reads CASSDSAGATDTQYF. The CDR3 DNA sequence: TGTGCCAGCAGTGACTCGGCGGGTGCTACAGATACGCAGTATTTT.

Many counts were recorded for this clonotype. V is TRBV6-2 or TRBV6-3 and J is TRBJ2-1; D unclear. With 5 bases removed from V and 7 bases from J, the gap between germline ends came to 18 bases. CDR1 and CDR2 (germline): MNHEY, SVGEGT. The CDR3 is 15 amino acids. This CDR3 reads CASSPDPAVANEQFF. The CDR3 nucleotides are TGTGCCAGCAGTCCAGACCCCGCGGTCGCAAATGAGCAGTTCTTC.

The sample holds a few counts of this clonotype. The chain uses TRBV5-1 and TRBJ1-5; D is undetermined. The germline V gene has CDR1 SGHRS and CDR2 YFSETQ. This CDR3 has 15 amino acids. Trimming cost V 4 bases and J 3 bases, with 14 bases left between them. CDR3 DNA sequence: TGCGCCAGCAGCAAAGACCCAGCCCCCAATCAGCCCCAGCATTTT. Its translation is CASSKDPAPNQPQHF.

The chain couples TRBV5-6 to TRBJ2-7; TRBD1 agrees at 9 bases. The CDR3 is 15 residues long. Germline CDR1 is SGHDT and CDR2 is YYEEEE. Germline trimming cut 0 bases from V and 3 bases from J; bases unmatched to any gene: 4. The CDR3 sequence is CASSLDRTGDYEQYF. The DNA of the CDR3 is TGTGCCAGCAGCTTGGATAGGACAGGGGACTACGAGCAGTACTTC.

V usage is TRBV6-2 or TRBV6-3 and J usage is TRBJ2-1; possibly TRBD1 for D (6 bases). V dropped 2 bases and J dropped 3 bases, with 17 bases sitting between them. The CDR3 covers 17 residues. The germline gives CDR1 MNHEY, CDR2 SVGEGT. The CDR3 DNA reads TGTGCCAGCAGTTACCCTTTATTGGGGGCTAACTACAATGAGCAGTTCTTC. It codes for CASSYPLLGANYNEQFF.

This clonotype was picked up one time. The J gene is TRBJ2-2, the V gene TRBV30, with D unclear. In germline, CDR1 is GTSNPN, CDR2 SVGIG (reference sequence). The V end lost 5 bases, the J end lost 7 bases, and 5 bases lay between the germline ends. The CDR3 runs 10 residues. The CDR3 DNA sequence: TGTGCCTGGGGTTTCGGGGAGCTGTTTTTT. Protein product: CAWGFGELFF. Combining the CDR3 with reference TRBV30 and TRBJ2-2 gives the whole variable domain SQTIHQWPATLVQPVGSPLSLECTVEGTSNPNLYWYRQAAGRGLQLLFYSVGIGQISSEVPQNLSASRPQDRQFILSSKKLLLSDSGFYLCAWGFGELFFGEGSRLTVL.

In its sample, this clonotype was seen a few times. The genes are TRBV4-2 and TRBJ2-7, with TRBD1 identical over 8 bases. The junction had 4 bases not matched to a gene; V was cut back by 3 bases and J by 6 bases. Germline CDR1 and CDR2: LGHNA and YNFKEQ. The CDR3 length is 13 residues. The CDR3 DNA is TGTGCCAGCAGCCACGACAGGGGCCGCGAGCAGTACTTC. Amino acids: CASSHDRGREQYF.

This clonotype was picked up a small number of times. The V and J genes are TRBV12-3 or TRBV12-4 and TRBJ2-2; D is uncertain. This CDR3 spans 14 amino acids. The V end lost 5 bases, the J end lost 3 bases, and 10 bases lay between the germline ends. CDR3 sequence: CASSTPTHTGELFF. The CDR3 nucleotides are TGTGCCAGCAGTACCCCGACTCACACCGGGGAGCTGTTTTTT.

The chain employs TRBV7-9 and TRBJ2-7; tentatively, D is TRBD2 (7 bases). From germline, CDR1 is SEHNR and CDR2 FQNEAQ (reference sequence). V gave up 3 bases and J gave up 0 bases, with 12 bases separating them. The CDR3 loop spans 15 amino acids. The CDR3 DNA reads as TGTGCCAGCAGCTTGGCGGGGGCCAGCTCCTACGAGCAGTACTTC. The encoded protein is CASSLAGASSYEQYF.

This clonotype was observed a handful of times. The chain is built from TRBV7-9 and TRBJ2-7, with a tentative D call TRBD1 (5 bases). The germline CDR1 and CDR2 sequences are SEHNR and FQNEAQ (reference sequence). The CDR3 is 13 residues long. The V gene lost 6 bases and the J gene lost 4 bases, with 13 bases spanning the gap. DNA for the CDR3: TGTGCCAGCAGTTCACCGCAGGGTTACGAGCAGTACTTC. Translation: CASSSPQGYEQYF.

Only a few counts were recorded for this clonotype. This rearrangement joins TRBV7-2 to TRBJ2-6, with D tentatively TRBD2 (6 bases). Germline CDR1 SGHTA, CDR2 FQGNSA. The CDR3 totals 18 residues. Trimming removed 2 bases from V and 0 bases from J, with 14 bases in between. Here the CDR3 DNA reads TGTGCCAGCAGCTTATCAAGCGGGCCATTCTCTGGGGCCAACGTCCTGACTTTC. Translation: CASSLSSGPFSGANVLTF.

CDR3 protein: CASSTGTGVLEQYF. CDR3 coding DNA: TGTGCCAGCAGTACCGGGACAGGGGTATTAGAGCAGTACTTC. The chain recombines TRBV28 with TRBJ2-7; 10 bases match TRBD1. This CDR3 comprises 14 residues. The V gene end was trimmed by 5 bases and the J gene end by 7 bases; junction bases not matched to a gene: 8. The germline CDR1 and CDR2 sequences are MDHEN and SYDVKM.

This clonotype was detected only a few times. The V and J genes are TRBV29-1 and TRBJ2-3; D may be TRBD1 (6 bases). V was pared by 4 bases and J by 3 bases, with 8 bases between. The CDR3 is made up of 12 amino acids. CDR1 is SQVTM, CDR2 ANQGSEA, per germline. CDR3 nucleotide sequence: TGCAGCGTTGGGCAGGGGACAGATACGCAGTATTTT. Its protein is CSVGQGTDTQYF.

A few counts support this clonotype. The rearrangement links TRBV5-6 to TRBJ1-1; the D is unclear. Between the trimmed V and J ends, which lost 4 bases and 0 bases, there was a span of 13 bases. This CDR3 is 15 amino acids long. CDR1 SGHDT and CDR2 YYEEEE come from the germline V gene. The CDR3 here is CASSRLDSLNTEAFF. The CDR3 DNA follows: TGTGCCAGCAGCCGATTGGATAGCCTGAACACTGAAGCTTTCTTT.

There are a few counts of this clonotype. The chain uses TRBV12-3 or TRBV12-4 and TRBJ2-6; maybe TRBD1 (5 bases). This CDR3 is 18 amino acids long. Trimming shortened V by 4 bases and J by 0 bases, and 16 bases separated the two germline ends. The CDR3 is CASSSGTQGFSGANVLTF. The CDR3 DNA follows: TGTGCCAGCAGTTCTGGAACGCAGGGTTTCTCTGGGGCCAACGTCCTGACTTTC.

This chain's CDR3 is CASSPPRVNYGYTF. DNA for the CDR3: TGTGCCAGCAGCCCACCCCGGGTAAACTATGGCTACACCTTC. The chain employs TRBV7-2 and TRBJ1-2; D not certain. The CDR3 covers 14 residues. The V end lost 5 bases, the J end lost 2 bases, and 12 bases lay between the germline ends. CDR1 and CDR2 from the germline V gene are SGHTA and FQGNSA.

The rearrangement links TRBV6-5 to TRBJ2-3; tentative D call: TRBD1 (6 bases). CDR1 is MNHEY and CDR2 is SVGAGI in the germline V gene. The CDR3 consists of 13 residues. V lost 8 bases and J lost 6, with 15 bases in between. Here the CDR3 DNA reads TGTGCCAGCGTGGGGGCCTCAGGGGATACGCAGTATTTT. Encoded protein: CASVGASGDTQYF.

The rearrangement links TRBV7-9 to TRBJ2-5; D remains ambiguous. The CDR3 covers 16 residues. Per the germline V gene, CDR1 is SEHNR and CDR2 is FQNEAQ (reference sequence). The ends were cut back, 4 bases at V and 1 base at J, with 16 bases in the middle. CDR3 protein: CASSSNPRHGQETQYF. DNA of the CDR3: TGTGCCAGCAGCTCCAACCCGCGACACGGCCAAGAGACCCAGTACTTC. Together with reference TRBV7-9 and TRBJ2-5, the CDR3 gives the full variable domain: DTGVSQNPRHKITKRGQNVTFRCDPISEHNRLYWYRQTLGQGPEFLTYFQNEAQLEKSRLLSDRFSAERPKGSFSTLEIQRTEQGDSAMYLCASSSNPRHGQETQYFGPGTRLLVL.

In its sample, this clonotype was seen many times. One junction end does not reproduce the germline sequence, and a read error may be involved. The chain links TRBV5-1 to TRBJ2-5; D remains ambiguous. Per the germline V gene, CDR1 is SGHRS and CDR2 is YFSETQ. The CDR3 length is 11 residues. The CDR3: CASSFQETQYF. As DNA, the CDR3 is TGTGCCAGCAGTTTTCAAGAGACCCAGTACTTC.

The sample holds a few counts of this clonotype. V and J are TRBV28 and TRBJ2-4, with TRBD1 as a possible D gene (6 bases). V was clipped by 6 bases and J by 8 bases, with 26 bases between them. The V gene's germline CDR1 is MDHEN and CDR2 SYDVKM. This CDR3 comprises 17 residues. CDR3 residues: CASSSNHLPRGMDIQYF. Here the CDR3 DNA reads TGTGCCAGCAGCAGTAACCACCTACCGAGGGGGATGGACATTCAGTACTTC.

The genes are TRBV28 and TRBJ1-4; TRBD1 aligns across 7 bases. Germline V lookup: CDR1 MDHEN, CDR2 SYDVKM. The CDR3 extends over 13 amino acids. The V segment lost 3 bases and the J segment 7 bases; nucleotides outside the gene matches: 2. CDR3 nucleotide sequence: TGTGCCAGCAGTTTCCCAGGGGGTGAAAAACTGTTTTTT. It yields the protein CASSFPGGEKLFF.

This rearrangement joins TRBV29-1 to TRBJ2-7; 10 bases are a match to TRBD2. The V segment lost 0 bases and the J segment 5 bases; nucleotides outside the gene matches: 7. Germline V gene sequence: CDR1 SQVTM, CDR2 ANQGSEA. The CDR3 loop spans 15 amino acids. The CDR3 sequence: CSVEDRASGSNEQYF. The CDR3 bases are TGCAGCGTTGAAGATCGGGCTAGCGGGAGTAACGAGCAGTACTTC.